This T cell receptor (beta chain) was captured in a study of cytomegalovirus exposure and HLA in healthy donors. Study information: Earlier, 100 million or so unique TCR beta sequences were recovered from some 200 million T cells by an analysis. General observations from the study: 87-base-pair reads could not separate some V segments, including TRBV6-2 and TRBV6-3. CMV serostatus alone was available as immune exposure information. The study carried out a later analysis of TCR beta sequences. It associated 16,951 of them with specific HLA alleles at a false discovery rate of 0.05.

The PCR had 60 Vbeta and 13 Jbeta primers. The protocol was immunoSEQ multiplex PCR, while the TCRdb copy is restricted to in-frame clones and leaves out a portion. The sample records 130,000 or so clones, approximately 65% being singletons. Trimming took 8 bases from V and 1 from J, leaving 26 bases between them. Looked up from germline, CDR1 is LNHDA and CDR2 is SQIVND (reference sequence). The CDR3 extends over 18 amino acids. This clone has a handful of counts. No antigen is known for it. The sample was PBMCs. The origin of this receptor is a man younger than 35 in good health and CMV-seronegative. The rearrangement uses TRBV19 and TRBJ1-1, with D unresolved. For the CDR3, the DNA is TGTGCCAGTGCTACCTATGGTGGCCGGGTAAGGAAGAACACTGAAGCTTTCTTT. It codes for CASATYGGRVRKNTEAFF.